Listed below are T cell receptor beta chains from one sample, sequenced in a study of T cells after yellow fever vaccination. TCRdb used MiXCR to reprocess the 5' RACE reads, holding one entry per CDR3 protein. Among 250,000 to 300,000 distinct CDR3 sequences, over 10% were seen once, and the ten largest hold roughly 0.5%. The specimen was CD4+ T cells sorted from PBMCs, collected 45 days after the yellow fever booster vaccination. The receptors originated from a man aged 30 to 45 who received the YFV17D yellow fever vaccine. The CDR3 runs from the conserved cysteine through the conserved F or W. The D gene is left open where the match is weak. The size of a clone is reported for some rows only, either as once, few or many, or as a class for expanded clones.

d_gene | j_gene | v_gene | abundance | CDR3nt | CDR3aa
NA | TRBJ2-5 | TRBV11-2 | NA | TGTGCCAGCAGCTGGGGACGCGGGGAGACCCAGTACTTC | CASSWGRGETQYF
TRBD2 | TRBJ2-2 | TRBV10-2 | NA | TGCGCCAGCAGTGAGCCTAGCGGGGGGGAGCTGTTTTTT | CASSEPSGGELFF
NA | TRBJ2-7 | TRBV10-3 | NA | TGTGCCATCAGCGACAGCTCCTACGAGCAGTACTTC | CAISDSSYEQYF
TRBD2 | TRBJ2-1 | TRBV4-3 | few | TGCGCCAGCAGCAAGCGGACTAGCGGCTTCTACAATGAGCAGTTCTTC | CASSKRTSGFYNEQFF
NA | TRBJ1-5 | TRBV27 | few | TGTGCCAGCAGTTTGGAAGGGCTTGGCCAGCCCCAGCATTTT | CASSLEGLGQPQHF
NA | TRBJ2-7 | TRBV4-2 | NA | TGTGCCAGCAGCCTAACTAGGGGACAATCAGTGGAGCAGTACTTC | CASSLTRGQSVEQYF
NA | TRBJ2-1 | TRBV7-6 | few | TGTGCCAGCAGCTTAGGGGCTACTCCCTCCTACAATGAGCAGTTCTTC | CASSLGATPSYNEQFF
NA | TRBJ1-1 | TRBV12-3/TRBV12-4 | few | TGTGCCAGCAGCCCCTTGGGGAAAGGGGTGAACACTGAAGCTTTCTTT | CASSPLGKGVNTEAFF
TRBD1 | TRBJ2-1 | TRBV29-1 | many | TGCAGCGTTGAAGATAGGGGCAGGGGGACCTACAATGAGCAGTTCTTC | CSVEDRGRGTYNEQFF
NA | TRBJ1-3 | TRBV15 | NA | TGTGCCACCAGCAAACTCCGGGAGTCTGGAAACACCATATATTTT | CATSKLRESGNTIYF
TRBD1 | TRBJ2-2 | TRBV5-1 | few | TGCGCCAGCAGCCAACCCGGGACAGGCAACACCGGGGAGCTGTTTTTT | CASSQPGTGNTGELFF
TRBD1 | TRBJ1-1 | TRBV20-1 | NA | TGCAGTGCAGCACAGGGGGAGCCGAACACTGAAGCTTTCTTT | CSAAQGEPNTEAFF
TRBD2 | TRBJ2-1 | TRBV28 | few | TGTGCCAGCACTTCAGCGGGAGGGCCACGTAATGAGCAGTTCTTC | CASTSAGGPRNEQFF
NA | TRBJ2-1 | TRBV12-3/TRBV12-4 | few | TGTGCCAGCAATCTGAGCAATGAGCAGTTCTTC | CASNLSNEQFF
TRBD2 | TRBJ2-7 | TRBV7-2 | few | TGTGCCAGCAGTGGGGGGGGAGCCTACGAGCAGTACTTC | CASSGGGAYEQYF
NA | TRBJ2-4 | TRBV27 | NA | TGTGCCAGCAGTTTCGCGAAGGCCAAAAACATTCAGTACTTC | CASSFAKAKNIQYF
TRBD1 | TRBJ2-3 | TRBV27 | NA | TGTGCCAGCAACTCTAGATGGGACAGCAGCACAGATACGCAGTATTTT | CASNSRWDSSTDTQYF
NA | TRBJ2-3 | TRBV5-1 | few | TGCGCCAGCAGCTTGCAACAGGGTCATGGGGCACCGCAGTATTTT | CASSLQQGHGAPQYF
TRBD2 | TRBJ2-1 | TRBV20-1 | NA | TGCAGTGCTAGAGATGGACTAGCGGCATACAATGAGCAGTTCTTC | CSARDGLAAYNEQFF
TRBD2 | TRBJ2-3 | TRBV27 | few | TGTGCCAGCCGGTCTAGCGGGAGAAAAGATACGCAGTATTTT | CASRSSGRKDTQYF
TRBD2 | TRBJ2-3 | TRBV3-1 | NA | TGTGCCAGCAGCCCCCGCGCTCGGGGGAGGGGGCAGTATTTT | CASSPRARGRGQYF
TRBD1 | TRBJ2-3 | TRBV6-5 | few | TGTGCCAGCAGCCAGAACAGGGGGGCAGGGACGCAGTATTTT | CASSQNRGAGTQYF
TRBD1 | TRBJ1-1 | TRBV12-3/TRBV12-4 | NA | TGTGCCAGCAGTTTGGGCCAGGGGGCGGGGACTGAAGCTTTCTTT | CASSLGQGAGTEAFF
NA | TRBJ1-4 | TRBV13 | many | TGTGCCAGCAGCTTAAAGGAGACTAATGAAAAACTGTTTTTT | CASSLKETNEKLFF
NA | TRBJ2-3 | TRBV18 | few | TGTGCCAGCTCACCACAGGATGGTACAGATACGCAGTATTTT | CASSPQDGTDTQYF
TRBD2 | TRBJ2-1 | TRBV5-1 | few | TGCGCCAGCAGCTACCTAGCGGGAGTAAGGGACAATGAGCAGTTCTTC | CASSYLAGVRDNEQFF
NA | TRBJ2-3 | TRBV7-2 | few | TGTGCCAGCAGCCTCGCTCGGTTAGATACGCAGTATTTT | CASSLARLDTQYF
NA | TRBJ2-7 | TRBV4-3 | few | TGCGCCAGCAGCCTACGAGACAACTCCTACGAGCAGTACTTC | CASSLRDNSYEQYF
TRBD2 | TRBJ2-3 | TRBV20-1 | NA | TGCAGTGCTAGAGACCGACTAGCGGGAGTTGTGCAGTATTTT | CSARDRLAGVVQYF
NA | TRBJ2-3 | TRBV28 | NA | TGTGCCAGCAGTTTTGGGGATCAGAAGAGGGCAGATACGCAGTATTTT | CASSFGDQKRADTQYF
NA | TRBJ2-7 | TRBV11-2 | NA | TGTGCCAGCAGCTTAATCTCCGGTAGAGTGAGCTCCTACGAGCAGTACTTC | CASSLISGRVSSYEQYF
NA | TRBJ1-2 | TRBV7-2 | few | TGTGCCAGCAGCTTAGGTTTAGGGGCGAACTATGGCTACACCTTC | CASSLGLGANYGYTF
TRBD2 | TRBJ2-3 | TRBV7-9 | NA | TGTGCCAGCAGCGACCCCCCGGTAGCGGGAGGCACAGATACGCAGTATTTT | CASSDPPVAGGTDTQYF
TRBD1 | TRBJ1-4 | TRBV29-1 | few | TGCAGCACTCGGACAGGGGGTGAAAAACTGTTTTTT | CSTRTGGEKLFF
NA | TRBJ1-1 | TRBV6-1 | few | TGTGCCAGCAGTGGGACGCGGTCTAAGGGAGCTGAAGCTTTCTTT | CASSGTRSKGAEAFF